What follows are 8 T cell receptor beta chains derived from one specimen sequenced in a study of blood T cell repertoires in COVID-19. Clones were read by immunoSEQ multiplex PCR, and TCRdb kept only the in-frame ones, dropping some. The repertoire holds 120,000 to 150,000 clones, with around 89% as singletons. Sequenced material: peripheral blood. Receptors originate from a man aged 18 to 29 with COVID-19, enrolled during active disease.

The V and J genes are TRBV7-2 and TRBJ1-2, with D unclear. This CDR3 is 11 amino acids long. Germline values: CDR1 SGHTA, CDR2 FQGNSA. V lost 0 bases, J lost 9 bases, and 5 bases lay in between. Here the CDR3 DNA reads TGTGCCAGCAGCTTAGCCAGGAGCTACACCTTC. As protein: CASSLARSYTF.

V usage is TRBV12-5 and J usage is TRBJ2-2; TRBD2 matches 8 bases. The CDR3 consists of 19 residues. The germline V gene has CDR1 LGHNT and CDR2 FRNRAP. After removal of 7 bases from V and 0 bases from J, the junction contained 16 bases not matched to a gene. CDR3 bases: TGTGCTAGTGCCTATTATGGGGCTAGCGGGTCTCCGAACACCGGGGAGCTGTTTTTT. Amino acid sequence: CASAYYGASGSPNTGELFF.

V gene TRBV28 combines with J gene TRBJ1-1, with 10 positions matching TRBD1. The junction had 7 bases not matched to a gene; V was cut back by 5 bases and J by 4 bases. From germline, CDR1 is MDHEN and CDR2 SYDVKM. The CDR3 sequence is 15 residues long. CDR3 region: CASSPEGTGVTEAFF. DNA of the CDR3: TGTGCCAGCAGTCCAGAAGGGACAGGGGTCACTGAAGCTTTCTTT.

The gene calls are TRBV2 and TRBJ1-1; D not resolved. The CDR3 totals 13 residues. CDR1 and CDR2 from the germline V gene are SNHLY and FYNNEI. With 4 bases removed from V and 4 bases from J, the gap between germline ends came to 10 bases. The chain's CDR3 is CASSVRLLTEAFF. The CDR3 nucleotides read TGTGCCAGCAGTGTGAGACTCCTCACTGAAGCTTTCTTT.

The V call is TRBV27, the J call TRBJ2-1, with 8 bases identical to TRBD1. With 5 bases clipped from V and 3 bases from J, the junction kept 6 bases outside the gene matches. The CDR3 runs to 15 residues. Germline CDR1 and CDR2: MNHEY and SMNVEV (reference sequence). CDR3 sequence (DNA): TGTGCCAGCAGTAACCGGGACAGGCTCTACAATGAGCAGTTCTTC. The encoded protein is CASSNRDRLYNEQFF.

This clone has a single count. The rearrangement joins TRBV29-1 to TRBJ2-3; TRBD1 matches at 10 bases. This CDR3 has 14 amino acids. Looked up from germline, CDR1 is SQVTM and CDR2 is ANQGSEA. V lost 3 bases and J lost 9; bases outside the gene matches: 9. The CDR3 DNA is TGCAGCGTTGATCGGGACAGGGGAATGAGCACGCAGTATTTT. This translates into CSVDRDRGMSTQYF.

The rearrangement uses TRBV27 and TRBJ2-7; possible D gene TRBD1, 6 bases. V dropped 8 bases and J dropped 3 bases, with 11 bases sitting between them. Per germline, CDR1 MNHEY and CDR2 SMNVEV (reference sequence). The CDR3 runs 12 residues. CDR3 protein: CASGTGYYEQYF. CDR3 in DNA: TGTGCCAGCGGAACAGGGTACTACGAGCAGTACTTC.

This chain links TRBV5-4 with TRBJ2-1; maybe TRBD2 (6 bases). Trimming cost V 2 bases and J 5 bases, with 8 bases left between them. Germline V gene data show CDR1 as SGHNT and CDR2 as YYREEE (reference sequence). This CDR3 has 13 residues. The chain's CDR3 is CASSFGGNNEQFF. DNA for the CDR3: TGTGCCAGCAGCTTCGGGGGAAACAATGAGCAGTTCTTC.